The source of this TCR beta chain is a study of response to subunit inactivated influenza vaccine. Study observations and caveats: Authors suggested each seasonal influenza vaccination recruits few new T cells.

Worth noting for this clonotype: Its antigen is unknown.

Via MiXCR, TCRdb re-called the RT-PCR reads, giving one row per CDR3 protein. Of over 150,000 distinct CDR3 sequences listed, approximately 8.7% are singletons. Germline V gene sequence: CDR1 LGHNA, CDR2 YSLEER. The CDR3 runs 15 residues. The J segment lost 5 bases and the V segment lost 4 bases, leaving 5 bases of the junction unmatched. This specimen was non-naive T cells sorted from PBMCs, taken on the day of vaccination. This TCR was sampled from a middle-aged man who received an inactivated influenza vaccine. The chain links TRBV4-3 to TRBJ2-2; TRBD2 agrees at 9 bases. In DNA form, the CDR3 reads TGCGCCAGCAGCCGACCAGCGGGGGGTACCGGGGAGCTGTTTTTT. The encoded protein is CASSRPAGGTGELFF.